This section outlines one TCR beta chain sequence together with its context. There is no known antigen for this receptor. Within one base of it there is no much larger clone, and no base qualities were kept. Unfractionated whole blood was collected in Tempus Blood RNA tubes, and total RNA was extracted from that blood. A handful of healthy volunteers acted as controls for TCR sequencing and had blood drawn at day 0, 2 weeks and 6 weeks. According to the germline V gene, CDR1 reads MNHEY and CDR2 reads SVGAGI. Its CDR3 holds 15 amino acids, cysteine through phenylalanine. Only the CDR3 region is kept as DNA, spanning 45 bases read in frame from base 1. V is shortened by 6 bases, J by 0 bases, and the region joining them spans 12 bases. Libraries were prepared through 5' RACE. Sequencing took place on an Illumina MiSeq. During library preparation, unique molecular identifiers were attached to individual cDNA molecules so that TCRs could be counted quantitatively and reproducibly. The authors' analysis ran thus. Samples had a median of approximately 96,000 TCRs, with a range from about 23,224 to 750,000. The Decombinator software suite was used to annotate V, J and CDR3 in the TCR reads. For PS versus PT1 abundance plots, all samples were subsampled to the same number of TCRs (28,000). TCRs were defined as expanded if absent before sensitization and observed at least eight times at the 2-week time point. TCRdb itself trimmed the public reads at Q25 with fastp, ran MiXCR and retained productive beta chains. Every distinct CDR3 protein forms one entry, paired with its most common genes and DNA. The V and J calls shown here were made by TCRdb, not taken from the authors' results. This sample holds approximately 80,000 distinct CDR3 sequences; approximately 16% were observed only once. The ten largest clones take up approximately 7% of the sample.

This entry belongs to a study of human T cells and chemical hapten exposure (dated by TCRdb to about 2021). In terms of the full investigation: Libraries were pooled for sequencing, and variation in per-sample TCR yields was attributed mainly to small differences in library volumes within the pool. In alopecia patients, the study followed how the peripheral blood TCR repertoire changed in vivo over primary and secondary sensitization to diphenylcyclopropenone (DPC), a hapten. Each blood RNA sample was used to sequence both TCR alpha and TCR beta chains. Results and caveats for the whole study, not just this receptor: The number of TCRs above 1 in 1000 frequency did not change with DPC sensitization; there was no evidence of global repertoire structure alterations. After repeated subsampling, the strength of the expansion versus patch-test correlation and the threshold at which it became significant changed.

The receptor was isolated from a female donor in good health. The sequence joins TRBV6-5 to TRBJ1-5, with TRBD1 perhaps the D gene, on 5 matching bases. The CDR3 reads as follows: CASRRTLSSNQPQHF. The nucleotide sequence is given as TGTGCCAGCAGAAGGACACTTTCTAGCAATCAGCCCCAGCATTTT.